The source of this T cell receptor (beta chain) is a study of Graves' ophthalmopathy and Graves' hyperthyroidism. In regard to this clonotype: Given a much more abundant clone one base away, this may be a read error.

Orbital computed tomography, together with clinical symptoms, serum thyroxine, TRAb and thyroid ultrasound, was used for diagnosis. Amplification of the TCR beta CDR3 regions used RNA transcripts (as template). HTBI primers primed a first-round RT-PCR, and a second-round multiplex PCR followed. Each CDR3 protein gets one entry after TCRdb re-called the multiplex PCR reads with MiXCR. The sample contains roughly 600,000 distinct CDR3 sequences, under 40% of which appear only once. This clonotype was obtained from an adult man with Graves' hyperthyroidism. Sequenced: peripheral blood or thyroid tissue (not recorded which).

The CDR3 spells CASSEGGRSNTEAFF. The CDR3 region has the DNA TGTGCCAGCAGTGAAGGGGGCAGGTCGAACACTGAAGCTTTCTTT. V gene TRBV7-2 combines with J gene TRBJ1-1; 7 bases map to TRBD1. Germline CDR1 is SGHTA and CDR2 is FQGNSA. This CDR3 contains 15 residues. V was pared by 6 bases and J by 1 base, with 8 bases of the junction left unmatched.